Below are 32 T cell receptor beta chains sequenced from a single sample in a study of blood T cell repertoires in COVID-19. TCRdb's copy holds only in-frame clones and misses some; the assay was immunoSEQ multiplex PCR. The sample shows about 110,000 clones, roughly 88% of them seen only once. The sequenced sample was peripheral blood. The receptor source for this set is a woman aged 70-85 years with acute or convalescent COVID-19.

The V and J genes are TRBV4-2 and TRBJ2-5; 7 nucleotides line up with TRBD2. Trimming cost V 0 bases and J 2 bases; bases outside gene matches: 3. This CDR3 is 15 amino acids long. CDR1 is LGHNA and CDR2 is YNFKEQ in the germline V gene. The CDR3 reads CASSQEGTTQETQYF. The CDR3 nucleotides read TGTGCCAGCAGCCAAGAGGGGACTACTCAAGAGACCCAGTACTTC.

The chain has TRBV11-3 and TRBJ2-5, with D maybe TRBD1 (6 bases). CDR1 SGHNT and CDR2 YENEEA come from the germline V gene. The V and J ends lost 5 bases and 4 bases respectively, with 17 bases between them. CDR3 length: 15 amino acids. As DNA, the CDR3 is TGTGCCAGCAGCCCCGGGGACAACGGAGGAGAGACCCAGTACTTC. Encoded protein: CASSPGDNGGETQYF.

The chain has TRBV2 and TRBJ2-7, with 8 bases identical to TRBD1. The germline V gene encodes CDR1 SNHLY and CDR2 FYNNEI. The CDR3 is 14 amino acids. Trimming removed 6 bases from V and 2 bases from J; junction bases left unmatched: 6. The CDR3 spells CASRDRGVPYEQYF. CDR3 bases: TGTGCCAGCAGAGACAGGGGAGTACCCTACGAGCAGTACTTC.

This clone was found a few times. CDR3 protein: CASSGRLADEKLFF. The CDR3 DNA reads as TGTGCCAGCAGCGGCCGCCTCGCCGATGAAAAACTGTTTTTT. The chain employs TRBV3-1 (or the pseudogene TRBV3-2) and TRBJ1-4; D is unclear. Germline V gene sequence: CDR1 LGHDT, CDR2 YNNKEL (reference sequence). V shed 5 bases and J shed 6 bases, with 13 bases lying between them. CDR3 length equals 14 residues.

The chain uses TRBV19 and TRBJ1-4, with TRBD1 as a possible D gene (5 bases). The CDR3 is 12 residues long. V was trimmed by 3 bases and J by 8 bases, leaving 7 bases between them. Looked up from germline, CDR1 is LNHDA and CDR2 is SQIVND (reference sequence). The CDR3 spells CASSIGGEKLFF. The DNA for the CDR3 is TGTGCCAGTAGTATCGGGGGGGAAAAACTGTTTTTT.

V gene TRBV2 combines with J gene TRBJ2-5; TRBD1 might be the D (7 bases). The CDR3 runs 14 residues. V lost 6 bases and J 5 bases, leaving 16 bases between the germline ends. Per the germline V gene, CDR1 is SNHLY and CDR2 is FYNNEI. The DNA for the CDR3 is TGTGCCAGCAGGGGTCAGGGGGGCGATGAGACCCAGTACTTC. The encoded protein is CASRGQGGDETQYF.

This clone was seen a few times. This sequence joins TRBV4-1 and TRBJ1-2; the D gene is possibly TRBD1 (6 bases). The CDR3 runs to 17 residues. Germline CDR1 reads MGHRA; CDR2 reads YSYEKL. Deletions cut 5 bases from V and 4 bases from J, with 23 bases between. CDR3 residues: CASSSTFQGNRGYGYTF. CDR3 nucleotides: TGCGCCAGCAGCTCTACCTTTCAGGGGAATAGAGGCTATGGCTACACCTTC.

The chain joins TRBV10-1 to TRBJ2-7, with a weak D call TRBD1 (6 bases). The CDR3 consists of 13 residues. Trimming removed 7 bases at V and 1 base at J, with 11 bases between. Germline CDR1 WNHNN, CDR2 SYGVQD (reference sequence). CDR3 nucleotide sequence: TGCGCCAGCACTACAGGGATATCCTACGAGCAGTACTTC. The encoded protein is CASTTGISYEQYF.

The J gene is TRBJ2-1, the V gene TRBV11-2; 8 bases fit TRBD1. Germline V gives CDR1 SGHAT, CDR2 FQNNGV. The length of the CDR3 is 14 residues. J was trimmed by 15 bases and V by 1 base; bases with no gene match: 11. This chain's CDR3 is CASSLAAGGGLLFF. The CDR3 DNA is TGTGCCAGCAGCTTAGCGGCAGGGGGCGGGTTGCTGTTCTTC.

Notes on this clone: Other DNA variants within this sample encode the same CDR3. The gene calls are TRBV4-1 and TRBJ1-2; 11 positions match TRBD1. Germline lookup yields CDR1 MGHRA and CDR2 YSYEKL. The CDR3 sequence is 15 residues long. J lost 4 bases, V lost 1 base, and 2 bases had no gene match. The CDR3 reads CASSQAGQGVYGYTF. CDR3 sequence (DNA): TGCGCCAGCAGCCAAGCGGGACAGGGGGTCTATGGCTACACCTTC.

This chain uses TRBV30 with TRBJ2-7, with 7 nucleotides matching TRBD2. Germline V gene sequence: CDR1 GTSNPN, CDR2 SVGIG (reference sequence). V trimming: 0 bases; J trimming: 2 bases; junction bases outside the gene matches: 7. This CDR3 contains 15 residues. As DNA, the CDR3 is TGTGCCTGGAGTGTGGGTAGCGGGTCCACCTACGAGCAGTACTTC. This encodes CAWSVGSGSTYEQYF.

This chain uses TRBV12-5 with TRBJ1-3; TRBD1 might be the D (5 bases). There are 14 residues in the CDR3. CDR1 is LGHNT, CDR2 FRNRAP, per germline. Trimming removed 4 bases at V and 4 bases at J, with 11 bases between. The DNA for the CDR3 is TGTGCTAGTGGTTCTACAGGAGCAGGAAACACCATATATTTT. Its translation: CASGSTGAGNTIYF. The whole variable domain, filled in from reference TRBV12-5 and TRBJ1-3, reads DARVTQTPRHKVTEMGQEVTMRCQPILGHNTVFWYRQTMMQGLELLAYFRNRAPLDDSGMPKDRFSAEMPDATLATLKIQPSEPRDSAVYFCASGSTGAGNTIYFGEGSWLTVV.

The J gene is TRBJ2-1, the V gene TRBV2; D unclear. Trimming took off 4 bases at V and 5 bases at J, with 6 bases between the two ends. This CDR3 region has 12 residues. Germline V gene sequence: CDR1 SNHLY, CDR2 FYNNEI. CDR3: CASSVYDNEQFF. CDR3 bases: TGTGCCAGCAGTGTCTATGACAATGAGCAGTTCTTC. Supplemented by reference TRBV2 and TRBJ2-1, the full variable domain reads EPEVTQTPSHQVTQMGQEVILRCVPISNHLYFYWYRQILGQKVEFLVSFYNNEISEKSEIFDDQFSVERPDGSNFTLKIRSTKLEDSAMYFCASSVYDNEQFFGPGTRLTVL.

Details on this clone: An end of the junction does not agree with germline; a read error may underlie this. The CDR3 DNA is TGTGCCAGCAGCAAAGACCAAATGTCCTACGAGCAGTACTTC. The encoded protein is CASSKDQMSYEQYF. This chain joins TRBV4-2 and TRBJ2-7; D is ambiguous. Germline loops: CDR1 LGHNA, CDR2 YNFKEQ. The CDR3 extends over 14 amino acids.

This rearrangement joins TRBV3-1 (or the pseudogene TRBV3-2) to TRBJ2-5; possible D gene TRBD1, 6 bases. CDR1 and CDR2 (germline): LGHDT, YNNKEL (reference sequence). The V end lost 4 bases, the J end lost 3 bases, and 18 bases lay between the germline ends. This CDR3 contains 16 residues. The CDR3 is CASSPRGQGPEETQYF. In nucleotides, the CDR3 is TGTGCCAGCAGCCCCCGAGGGCAGGGGCCTGAAGAGACCCAGTACTTC.

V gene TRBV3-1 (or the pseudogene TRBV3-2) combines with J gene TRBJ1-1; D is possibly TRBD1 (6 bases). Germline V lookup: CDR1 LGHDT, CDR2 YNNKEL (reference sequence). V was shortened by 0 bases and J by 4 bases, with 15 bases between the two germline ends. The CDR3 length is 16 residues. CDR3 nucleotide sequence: TGTGCCAGCAGCCAAGAAACCCCCGACAGGCTCACTGAAGCTTTCTTT. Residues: CASSQETPDRLTEAFF.

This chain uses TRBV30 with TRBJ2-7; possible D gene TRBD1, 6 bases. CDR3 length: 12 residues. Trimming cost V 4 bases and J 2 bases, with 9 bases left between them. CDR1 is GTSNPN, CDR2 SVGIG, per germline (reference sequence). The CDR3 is CAWTGETYEQYF. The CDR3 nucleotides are TGTGCCTGGACAGGGGAAACCTACGAGCAGTACTTC.

This chain's CDR3 is CASRPQTGVSAEQFF. The CDR3 bases are TGTGCCAGCAGACCCCAGACAGGGGTATCGGCTGAGCAGTTCTTC. The chain joins TRBV6-5 to TRBJ2-1, with TRBD1 matching over 8 bases. Germline V lookup: CDR1 MNHEY, CDR2 SVGAGI. This CDR3 region has 15 residues. The V gene end was trimmed by 6 bases and the J gene end by 9 bases; junction bases not matched to a gene: 13.

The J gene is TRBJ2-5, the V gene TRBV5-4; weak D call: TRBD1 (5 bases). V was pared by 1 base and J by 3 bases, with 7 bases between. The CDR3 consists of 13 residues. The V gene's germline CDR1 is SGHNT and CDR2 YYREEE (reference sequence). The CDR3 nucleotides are TGTGCCAGCAGCTTGCAAGGGGAAGAGACCCAGTACTTC. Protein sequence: CASSLQGEETQYF.

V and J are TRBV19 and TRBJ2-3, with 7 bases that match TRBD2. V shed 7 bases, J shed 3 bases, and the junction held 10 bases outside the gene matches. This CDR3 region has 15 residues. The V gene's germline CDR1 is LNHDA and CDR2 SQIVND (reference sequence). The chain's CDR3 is CASTLSGGGTDTQYF. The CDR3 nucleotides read TGTGCCAGTACCCTCTCGGGAGGAGGGACAGATACGCAGTATTTT.

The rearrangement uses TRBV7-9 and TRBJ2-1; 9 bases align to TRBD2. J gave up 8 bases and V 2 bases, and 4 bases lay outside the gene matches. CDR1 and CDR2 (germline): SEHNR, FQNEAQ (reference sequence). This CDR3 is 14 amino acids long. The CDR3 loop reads CASSLPTSGHEQFF. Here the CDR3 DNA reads TGTGCCAGCAGCTTACCGACTAGCGGACATGAGCAGTTCTTC. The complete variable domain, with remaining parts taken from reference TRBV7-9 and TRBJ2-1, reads DTGVSQNPRHKITKRGQNVTFRCDPISEHNRLYWYRQTLGQGPEFLTYFQNEAQLEKSRLLSDRFSAERPKGSFSTLEIQRTEQGDSAMYLCASSLPTSGHEQFFGPGTRLTVL.

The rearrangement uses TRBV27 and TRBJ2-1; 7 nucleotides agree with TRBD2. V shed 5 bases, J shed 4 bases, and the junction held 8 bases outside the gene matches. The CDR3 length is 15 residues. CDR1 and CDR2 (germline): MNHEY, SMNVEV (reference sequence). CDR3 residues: CASSRVAGYYNEQFF. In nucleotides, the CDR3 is TGTGCCAGCAGTCGGGTAGCGGGTTATTACAATGAGCAGTTCTTC.

The CDR3 region is CASTMTGSTGELFF. The CDR3 bases are TGTGCCAGCACCATGACGGGGAGTACCGGGGAGCTGTTTTTT. V gene TRBV19 combines with J gene TRBJ2-2, with D perhaps matching TRBD2 (5 bases). V lost 9 bases and J lost 5, with 16 bases in between. Germline CDR1 reads LNHDA; CDR2 reads SQIVND (reference sequence). The CDR3 length is 14 residues. Full variable domain (rest looked up from reference TRBV19 and TRBJ2-2): DGGITQSPKYLFRKEGQNVTLSCEQNLNHDAMYWYRQDPGQGLRLIYYSQIVNDFQKGDIAEGYSVSREKKESFPLTVTSAQKNPTAFYLCASTMTGSTGELFFGEGSRLTVL.

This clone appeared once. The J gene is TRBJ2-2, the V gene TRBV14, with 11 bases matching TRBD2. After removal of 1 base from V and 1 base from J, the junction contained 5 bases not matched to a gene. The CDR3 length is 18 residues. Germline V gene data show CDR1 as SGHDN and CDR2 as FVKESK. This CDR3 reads CASSQGRLAGMNTGELFF. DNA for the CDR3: TGTGCCAGCAGCCAAGGACGACTAGCGGGGATGAACACCGGGGAGCTGTTTTTT.

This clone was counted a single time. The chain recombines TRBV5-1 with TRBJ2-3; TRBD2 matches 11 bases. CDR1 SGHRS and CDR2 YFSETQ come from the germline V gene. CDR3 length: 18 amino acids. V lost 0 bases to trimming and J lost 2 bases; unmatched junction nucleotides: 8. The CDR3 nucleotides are TGCGCCAGCAGCTTGGATACTAGCGGGAGTCCCCCCACAGATACGCAGTATTTT. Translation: CASSLDTSGSPPTDTQYF.

CDR3 amino acids: CASSLLGGDDNSPLHF. The CDR3 DNA sequence: TGTGCCAGCAGCCTCTTAGGGGGGGACGATAATTCACCCCTCCACTTT. The chain couples TRBV7-3 to TRBJ1-6, with TRBD1 as a possible D gene (6 bases). The germline V gene has CDR1 SGHTA and CDR2 FQGTGA. Deletions cut 5 bases from V and 5 bases from J, with 16 bases between. This CDR3 region has 16 residues.

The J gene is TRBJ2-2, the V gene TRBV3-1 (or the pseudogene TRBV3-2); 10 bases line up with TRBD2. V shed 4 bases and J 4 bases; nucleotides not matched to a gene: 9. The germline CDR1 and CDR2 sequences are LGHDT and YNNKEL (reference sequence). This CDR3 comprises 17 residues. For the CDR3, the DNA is TGTGCCAGCAGCCGGAATAGCGGGGGGCCGGGCACCGGGGAGCTGTTTTTT. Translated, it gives CASSRNSGGPGTGELFF.

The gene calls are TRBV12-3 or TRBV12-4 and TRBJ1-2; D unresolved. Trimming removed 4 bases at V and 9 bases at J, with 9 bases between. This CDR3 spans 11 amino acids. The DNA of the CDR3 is TGTGCCAGCAGTTCTAGGCAGCGCTACACCTTC. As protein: CASSSRQRYTF.

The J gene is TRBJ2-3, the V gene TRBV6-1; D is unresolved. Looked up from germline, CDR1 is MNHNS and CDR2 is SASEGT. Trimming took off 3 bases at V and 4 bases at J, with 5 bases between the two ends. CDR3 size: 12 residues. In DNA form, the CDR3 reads TGTGCCAGCAGTGATCTCGCAGATACGCAGTATTTT. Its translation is CASSDLADTQYF.

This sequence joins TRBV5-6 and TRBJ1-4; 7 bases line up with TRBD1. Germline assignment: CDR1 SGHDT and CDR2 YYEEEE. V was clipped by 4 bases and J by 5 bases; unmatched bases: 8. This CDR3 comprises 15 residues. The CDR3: CASSLGMGQNEKLFF. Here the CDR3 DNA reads TGTGCCAGCAGCCTTGGAATGGGACAGAATGAAAAACTGTTTTTT.

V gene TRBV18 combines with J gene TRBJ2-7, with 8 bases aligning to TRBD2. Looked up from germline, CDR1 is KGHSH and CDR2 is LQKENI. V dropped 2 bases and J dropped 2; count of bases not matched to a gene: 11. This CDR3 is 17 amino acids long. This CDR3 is CASSPKVPTSVAYEQYF. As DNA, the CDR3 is TGTGCCAGCTCACCAAAGGTCCCGACTAGCGTTGCCTACGAGCAGTACTTC.

As DNA, the CDR3 is TGTGCCAGCAGTGAAGCGGGGAGGGGAGAAAAACTGTTTTTT. Its protein product is CASSEAGRGEKLFF. This rearrangement joins TRBV6-1 to TRBJ1-4, with D possibly being TRBD1 (5 bases). Germline V CDR1 and CDR2: MNHNS, SASEGT. This CDR3 contains 14 residues. V lost 0 bases and J lost 8, with 10 bases in between.